This T cell receptor beta chain was found in a study of response to subunit inactivated influenza vaccine listed by TCRdb under 2018. At the level of the whole study: The study used deep quantitative T cell receptor repertoire profiling to track responses to a trivalent subunit inactivated influenza vaccine.

From the cysteine up to the phenylalanine, the CDR3 has a length of 14 residues. The CDR3 DNA has 42 bases and is translated from base 1. From the germline V gene, CDR1 is MNHEY and CDR2 is SVGEGT. V loses 2 bases, J loses 3 bases, and the germline ends lie 8 bases apart. Study-level results and caveats: The authors suggested that each seasonal influenza vaccination may recruit only a limited number of new T cells.

Receptor libraries were prepared by RT-PCR. Sequenced on an Illumina HiSeq 2500. TCRdb reprocessed the public reads (quality trimming at Q25 with fastp, clone calling with MiXCR) and kept in-frame beta chains. Rows are unified per CDR3 protein, each entry keeping the most common DNA and genes. The sample yields approximately 680,000 distinct CDR3 sequences; around 14% were counted once. Roughly 11% of the sample belongs to the ten largest clones. The sample holds a few counts of this clonotype. Its antigen remains unidentified. Per-nucleotide qualities are absent, and no much larger clonotype sits a single base away.

The chain uses TRBV6-2 or TRBV6-3 and TRBJ1-5; TRBD1 could be the D gene, as 5 bases match. The starting material was PBMCs from blood, obtained about 12 days after vaccination. The source is a man in his fifties who received an inactivated influenza vaccine. Donor details come from another sample of the same person, matched by shared clones. DNA sequence: TGTGCCAGCAGTTACATCAGGGCCAATCAGCCCCAGCATTTT. The resulting protein is CASSYIRANQPQHF.